The 10 T cell receptor beta chains presented below share a single source sample, sequenced in a study of blood T cells in healthy people across ages (dated by TCRdb to 2014 to 2015). The receptor library was made with 5' RACE. The instrument was an Illumina HiSeq 2500. A second PCR of roughly 6 to 11 cycles was run with a J-beta primer mix and a sample-barcoded 5' primer. In TCRdb, the public reads were trimmed at Q25 with fastp and aligned with MiXCR, with productive beta chains retained. Entries are consolidated by CDR3 protein sequence, retaining the most common genes and DNA. Present in this sample are 800,000 or so distinct CDR3 sequences, around a quarter of which were seen just once. The ten largest clonotypes hold approximately 3.7% of the sample. The data were also submitted as part of a second study, on T cells of mothers and their children.

The specimen was blood. The receptors stem from a boy aged 5-17 years in good health.

V is TRBV7-9 and J is TRBJ2-3; 11 bases map to TRBD2. Trimming removed 5 bases from V and 2 bases from J; junction bases left unmatched: 6. CDR1 and CDR2 from the germline V gene are SEHNR and FQNEAQ (reference sequence). This CDR3 region has 16 residues. The CDR3 reads CASSILAGGPTDTQYF. The CDR3 DNA is TGTGCCAGCAGCATCTTAGCGGGAGGGCCCACAGATACGCAGTATTTT. The full variable domain, in which reference TRBV7-9 and TRBJ2-3 provide the parts outside the CDR3, is DTGVSQNPRHKITKRGQNVTFRCDPISEHNRLYWYRQTLGQGPEFLTYFQNEAQLEKSRLLSDRFSAERPKGSFSTLEIQRTEQGDSAMYLCASSILAGGPTDTQYFGPGTRLTVL.

The genes are TRBV27 and TRBJ2-1; possible D gene TRBD2, 6 bases. The CDR3 length is 17 residues. V lost 1 base to trimming and J lost 5 bases, with 18 bases between them. Germline CDR1 reads MNHEY; CDR2 reads SMNVEV (reference sequence). The chain's CDR3 is CASSLYPAGTENNEQFF. In nucleotides, the CDR3 is TGTGCCAGCAGTTTATATCCGGCGGGAACTGAAAACAATGAGCAGTTCTTC.

In this sample, this clonotype turned up many times. J is TRBJ2-7 and V is TRBV20-1; 8 bases fit TRBD1. V lost 0 bases and J lost 6; bases outside the gene matches: 7. This CDR3 has 14 amino acids. Per the germline V gene, CDR1 is DFQATT and CDR2 is SNEGSKA (reference sequence). The CDR3 sequence: CSARDLGQEFEQYF. The CDR3 DNA reads TGCAGTGCTAGAGATCTGGGACAGGAATTCGAGCAGTACTTC.

This clonotype was observed a handful of times. CDR3 region: CASSVDQEKETQYF. Written as DNA, the CDR3 is TGTGCCAGCAGCGTAGATCAGGAGAAAGAGACCCAGTACTTC. This sequence joins TRBV9 and TRBJ2-5; D call uncertain. This CDR3 region has 14 residues. With 0 bases removed from V and 3 bases from J, the gap between germline ends came to 9 bases. Germline assignment: CDR1 SGDLS and CDR2 YYNGEE.

The rearrangement links TRBV19 to TRBJ2-1; 7 nucleotides match TRBD2. This CDR3 contains 13 residues. Germline V gives CDR1 LNHDA, CDR2 SQIVND (reference sequence). V trimming: 5 bases; J trimming: 16 bases; junction bases outside the gene matches: 14. The CDR3 region has the DNA TGTGCCAGTAGTCACGCGGGAGCCCCGGATTGTTTCTTC. Translated, it gives CASSHAGAPDCFF.

The chain recombines TRBV20-1 with TRBJ1-3, with D maybe TRBD1 (6 bases). Germline CDR1 and CDR2: DFQATT and SNEGSKA (reference sequence). This CDR3 spans 14 amino acids. The V end lost 1 base, the J end lost 4 bases, and 11 bases lay between the germline ends. The CDR3 sequence: CSARGAGGGNTIYF. CDR3 DNA sequence: TGCAGTGCTAGAGGGGCGGGGGGCGGAAACACCATATATTTT.

This clonotype was detected many times. The rearrangement uses TRBV4-1 and TRBJ2-1; weak D call: TRBD2 (6 bases). Germline V gene sequence: CDR1 MGHRA, CDR2 YSYEKL. The V and J ends lost 4 bases and 8 bases respectively, with 15 bases between them. The length of the CDR3 is 14 residues. The CDR3 coding sequence is TGCGCCAGCAGCCCCAGCCTAGCGCAGGATGAGCAGTTCTTC. Translated, it gives CASSPSLAQDEQFF.

The V gene is TRBV12-3 or TRBV12-4, the J gene TRBJ2-3, with a possible D match to TRBD2 (7 bases). V lost 6 bases, J lost 4 bases, and 14 bases lay in between. The CDR3 has 14 residues. The CDR3 coding sequence is TGTGCCAGCAGCCTCGGGGGGCCCGCAGATACGCAGTATTTT. Its translation: CASSLGGPADTQYF.

This rearrangement joins TRBV29-1 to TRBJ1-1, with D possibly being TRBD1 (5 bases). CDR3 length equals 13 residues. Per the germline V gene, CDR1 is SQVTM and CDR2 is ANQGSEA. Trimming shortened V by 6 bases and J by 0 bases, and 11 bases separated the two germline ends. CDR3 sequence: CSVTGGMNTEAFF. The CDR3 nucleotides read TGCAGCGTAACAGGCGGAATGAACACTGAAGCTTTCTTT.

V and J are TRBV9 and TRBJ2-3; 13 nucleotides align to TRBD2. V shed 4 bases and J 6 bases; nucleotides not matched to a gene: 14. This CDR3 is built from 18 residues. Germline V lookup: CDR1 SGDLS, CDR2 YYNGEE. The CDR3 DNA reads as TGTGCCAGCAGCTCCGGACTAGCGGGGGATTTGAGCGCGGATACGCAGTATTTT. Its protein product is CASSSGLAGDLSADTQYF.